The table lists the clone carrying this T cell receptor beta chain with a few counts. Its specificity is not known. One junction end does not reproduce the germline sequence, and a read error may be involved. The data were taken from a study of beta chain features in type 1 diabetes. Whole-study findings and limits: Compared with healthy donors, patients appeared to share more similar naive, central memory and regulatory TCRB repertoires. In every one of the four CD4+ subsets, TCRB CDR3s were moderately but significantly shorter in Type 1 diabetes patients.

As every portion of the isolated RNA was reverse transcribed, the sequencing read expressed TCRB transcripts. Libraries were prepared by immunoSEQ multiplex PCR; TCRdb keeps only in-frame clonotypes and omits some of them. This table has about 320,000 clones, 12% to 15% appearing once. Sequences were obtained from central memory CD4+ T cells from blood. This TCR was sampled from a young man in good health.

The CDR3 bases are TGTGCTAGCAGCGTGGGACAGGGGGCGCAGACCCAGTACTTC. Translation gives CASSVGQGAQTQYF. The chain carries TRBV7-7 and TRBJ2-5, with 12 positions matching TRBD1. The CDR3 is made up of 14 amino acids. Germline-derived CDR1 and CDR2 are SSHAT and FNYEAQ (reference sequence).